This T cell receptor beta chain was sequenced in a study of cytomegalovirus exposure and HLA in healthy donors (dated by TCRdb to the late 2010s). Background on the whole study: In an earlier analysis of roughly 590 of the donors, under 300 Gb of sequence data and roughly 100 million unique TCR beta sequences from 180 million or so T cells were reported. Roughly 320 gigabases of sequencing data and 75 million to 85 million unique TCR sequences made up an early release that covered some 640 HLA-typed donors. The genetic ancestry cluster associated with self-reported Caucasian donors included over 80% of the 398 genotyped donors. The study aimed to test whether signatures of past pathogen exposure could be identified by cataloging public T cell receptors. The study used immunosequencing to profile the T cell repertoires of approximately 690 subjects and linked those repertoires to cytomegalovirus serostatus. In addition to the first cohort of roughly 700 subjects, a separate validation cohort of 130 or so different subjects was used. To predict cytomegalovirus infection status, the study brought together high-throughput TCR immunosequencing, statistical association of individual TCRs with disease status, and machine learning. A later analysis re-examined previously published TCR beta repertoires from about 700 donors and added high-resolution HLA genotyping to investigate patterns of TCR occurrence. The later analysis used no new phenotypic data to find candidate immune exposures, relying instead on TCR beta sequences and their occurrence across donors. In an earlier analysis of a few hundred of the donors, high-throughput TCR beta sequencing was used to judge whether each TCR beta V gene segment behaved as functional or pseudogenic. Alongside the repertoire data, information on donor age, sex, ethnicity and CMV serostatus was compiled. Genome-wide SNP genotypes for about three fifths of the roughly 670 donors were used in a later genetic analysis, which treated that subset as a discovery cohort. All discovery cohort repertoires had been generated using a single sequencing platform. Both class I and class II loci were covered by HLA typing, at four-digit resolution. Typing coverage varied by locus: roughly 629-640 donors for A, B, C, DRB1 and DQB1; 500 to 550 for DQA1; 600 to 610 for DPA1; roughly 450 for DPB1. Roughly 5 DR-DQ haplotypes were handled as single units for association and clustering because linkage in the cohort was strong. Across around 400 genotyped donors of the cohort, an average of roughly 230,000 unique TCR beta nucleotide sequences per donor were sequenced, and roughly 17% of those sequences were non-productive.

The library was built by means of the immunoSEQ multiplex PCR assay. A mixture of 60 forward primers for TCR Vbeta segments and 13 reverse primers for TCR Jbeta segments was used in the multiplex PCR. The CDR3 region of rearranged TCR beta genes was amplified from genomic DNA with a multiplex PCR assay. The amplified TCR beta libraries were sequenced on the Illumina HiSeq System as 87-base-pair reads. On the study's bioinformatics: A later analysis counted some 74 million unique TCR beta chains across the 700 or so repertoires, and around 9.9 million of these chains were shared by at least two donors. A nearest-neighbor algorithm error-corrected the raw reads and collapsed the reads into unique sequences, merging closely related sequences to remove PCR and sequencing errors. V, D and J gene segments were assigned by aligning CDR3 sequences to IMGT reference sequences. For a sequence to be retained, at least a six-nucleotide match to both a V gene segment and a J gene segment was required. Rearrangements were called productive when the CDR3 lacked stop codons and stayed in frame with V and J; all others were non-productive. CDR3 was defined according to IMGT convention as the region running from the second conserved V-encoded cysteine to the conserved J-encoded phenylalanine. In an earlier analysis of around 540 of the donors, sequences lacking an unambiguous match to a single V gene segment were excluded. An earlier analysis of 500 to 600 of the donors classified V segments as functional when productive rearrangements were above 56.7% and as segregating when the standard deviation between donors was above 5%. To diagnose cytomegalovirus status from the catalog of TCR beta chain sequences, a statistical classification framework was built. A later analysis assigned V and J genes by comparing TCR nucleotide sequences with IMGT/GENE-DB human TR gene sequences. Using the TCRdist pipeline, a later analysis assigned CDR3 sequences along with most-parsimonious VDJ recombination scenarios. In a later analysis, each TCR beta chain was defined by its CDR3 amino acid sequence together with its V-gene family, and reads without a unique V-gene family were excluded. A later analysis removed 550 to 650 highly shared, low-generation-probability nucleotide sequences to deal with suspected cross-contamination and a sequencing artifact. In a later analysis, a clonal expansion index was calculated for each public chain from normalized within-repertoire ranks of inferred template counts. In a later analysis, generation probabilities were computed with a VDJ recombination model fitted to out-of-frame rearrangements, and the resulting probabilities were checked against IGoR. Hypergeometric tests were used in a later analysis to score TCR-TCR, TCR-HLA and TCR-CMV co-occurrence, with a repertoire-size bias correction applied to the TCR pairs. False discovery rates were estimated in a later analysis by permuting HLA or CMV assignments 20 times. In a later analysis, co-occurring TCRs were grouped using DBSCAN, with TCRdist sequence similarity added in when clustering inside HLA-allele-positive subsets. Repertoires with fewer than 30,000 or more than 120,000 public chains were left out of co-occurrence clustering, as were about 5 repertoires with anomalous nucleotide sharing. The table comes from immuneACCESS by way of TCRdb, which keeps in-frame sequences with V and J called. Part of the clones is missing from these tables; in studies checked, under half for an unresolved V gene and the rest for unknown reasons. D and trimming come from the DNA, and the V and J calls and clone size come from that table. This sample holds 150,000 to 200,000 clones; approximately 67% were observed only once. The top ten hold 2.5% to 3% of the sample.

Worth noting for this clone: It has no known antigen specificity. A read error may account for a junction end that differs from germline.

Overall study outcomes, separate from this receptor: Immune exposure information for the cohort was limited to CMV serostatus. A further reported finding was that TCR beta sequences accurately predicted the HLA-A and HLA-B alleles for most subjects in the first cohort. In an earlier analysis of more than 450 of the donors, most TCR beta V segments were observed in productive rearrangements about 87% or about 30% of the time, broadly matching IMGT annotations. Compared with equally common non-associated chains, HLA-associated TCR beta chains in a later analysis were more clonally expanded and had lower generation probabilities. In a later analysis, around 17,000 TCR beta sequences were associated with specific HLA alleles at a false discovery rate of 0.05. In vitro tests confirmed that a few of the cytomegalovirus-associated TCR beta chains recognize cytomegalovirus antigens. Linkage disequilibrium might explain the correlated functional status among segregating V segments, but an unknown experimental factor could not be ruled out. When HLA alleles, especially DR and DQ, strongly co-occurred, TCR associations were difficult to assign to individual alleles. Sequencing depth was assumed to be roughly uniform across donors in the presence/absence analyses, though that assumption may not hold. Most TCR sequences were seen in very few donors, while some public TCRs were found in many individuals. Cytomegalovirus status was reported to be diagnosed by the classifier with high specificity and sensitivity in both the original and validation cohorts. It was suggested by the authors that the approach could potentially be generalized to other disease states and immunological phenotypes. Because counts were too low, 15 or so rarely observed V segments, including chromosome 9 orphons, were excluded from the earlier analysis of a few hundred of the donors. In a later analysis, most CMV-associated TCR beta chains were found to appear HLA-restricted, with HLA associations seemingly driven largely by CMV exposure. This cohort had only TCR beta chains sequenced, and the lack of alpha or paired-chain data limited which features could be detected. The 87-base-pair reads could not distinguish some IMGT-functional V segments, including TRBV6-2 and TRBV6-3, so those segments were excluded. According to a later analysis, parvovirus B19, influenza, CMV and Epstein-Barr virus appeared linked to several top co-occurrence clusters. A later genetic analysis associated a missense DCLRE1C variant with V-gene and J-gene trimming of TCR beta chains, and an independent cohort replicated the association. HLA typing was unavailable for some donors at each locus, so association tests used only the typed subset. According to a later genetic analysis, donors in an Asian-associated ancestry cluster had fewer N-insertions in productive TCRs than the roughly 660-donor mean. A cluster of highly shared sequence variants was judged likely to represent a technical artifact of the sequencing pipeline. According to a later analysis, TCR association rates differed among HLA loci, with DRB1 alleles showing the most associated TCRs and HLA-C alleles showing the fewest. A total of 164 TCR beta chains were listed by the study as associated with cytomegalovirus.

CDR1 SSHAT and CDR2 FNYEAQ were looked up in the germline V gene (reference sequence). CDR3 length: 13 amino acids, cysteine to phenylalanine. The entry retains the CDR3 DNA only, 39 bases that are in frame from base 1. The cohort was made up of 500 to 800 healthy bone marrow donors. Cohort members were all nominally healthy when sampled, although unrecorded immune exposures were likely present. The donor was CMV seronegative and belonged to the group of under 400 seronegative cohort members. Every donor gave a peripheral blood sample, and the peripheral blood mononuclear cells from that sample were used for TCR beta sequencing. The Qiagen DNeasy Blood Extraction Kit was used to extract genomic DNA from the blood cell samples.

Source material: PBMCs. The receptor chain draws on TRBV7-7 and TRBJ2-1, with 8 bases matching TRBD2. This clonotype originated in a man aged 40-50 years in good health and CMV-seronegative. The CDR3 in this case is CASSLEREGEQFF. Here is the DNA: TGTGCTAGCAGCTTAGAACGGGAGGGTGAGCAGTTCTTC.